This T cell receptor beta chain was recovered during a study of CD8+ T cells in alopecia areata. Study-wide findings and caveats: Scalp sample sequencing also detects resident alphabeta T cells of normal skin.

Germline-derived CDR1 and CDR2 are GTSNPN and SVGIG (reference sequence). V shed 0 bases and J shed 3 bases, with 19 bases lying between them. The CDR3 loop spans 17 amino acids. The table lists this clone with a few counts. Its specificity is unknown. Investigators isolated RNA and reverse transcribed it into cDNA to act as the sequencing template. Produced via immunoSEQ multiplex PCR; TCRdb's table is partial and in-frame only. The data show 100,000 to 150,000 clones, 61% seen once. Treatment indicated: oral pan-JAK inhibitor, 5-10 mg twice daily. The V call is TRBV30, the J call TRBJ2-3; D possibly uses TRBD1 or TRBD2 (5 bases each). This TCR derives from a human donor with alopecia areata. Specimen: CD4+ T cells sorted from blood, collected at week 4, from a patient treated with tofacitinib. CDR3 protein: CAWSVRRDDGATDTQYF. The CDR3, as DNA: TGTGCCTGGAGTGTAAGACGGGACGACGGAGCAACAGATACGCAGTATTTT.